These 27 T cell receptor beta chains were all obtained from the same sample, sequenced in a study of OX40 agonist ivuxolimab in advanced cancers. Some clones are missing from TCRdb's copy, which holds only in-frame ones; the method was immunoSEQ multiplex PCR. Seen here are tens of thousands of clones, around 84% observed once, and the top ten hold roughly 26%. Material: CD4+ or CD8+ T cells sorted from blood, obtained in a trial of the OX40 agonist ivuxolimab. All receptors derive from an adult with an advanced solid tumor such as melanoma, head and neck, liver or kidney cancer.

This clone has more than one count but fewer than ten. This chain joins TRBV9 and TRBJ2-6; no clear D gene. The CDR3 is 16 residues long. The germline V gene encodes CDR1 SGDLS and CDR2 YYNGEE. Trimming shortened V by 0 bases and J by 5 bases, and 12 bases separated the two germline ends. This CDR3 is CASSVEPSGWANVLTF. The CDR3, as DNA: TGTGCCAGCAGCGTAGAACCCTCCGGCTGGGCCAACGTCCTGACTTTC.

The chain is built from TRBV6-6 and TRBJ1-1; 8 nucleotides agree with TRBD1. CDR1 MNHNY and CDR2 SVGAGI come from the germline V gene (reference sequence). The CDR3 contains 16 residues. The ends lost 6 bases at V and 1 base at J; junction bases unmatched: 10. This CDR3 is CASSFRQGLPNTEAFF. The CDR3 nucleotides read TGTGCCAGCAGCTTCCGACAGGGGCTCCCGAACACTGAAGCTTTCTTT.

J is TRBJ1-1 and V is TRBV11-2; possibly TRBD1 for D (5 bases). CDR1 and CDR2 (germline): SGHAT, FQNNGV. This CDR3 is 16 amino acids long. Between the trimmed V and J ends, which lost 1 base and 8 bases, there was a span of 20 bases. CDR3 DNA sequence: TGTGCCAGCAGCTTAGGGCTCTCGGGGCCCTGGGCCGAAGCTTTCTTT. Its protein product is CASSLGLSGPWAEAFF.

The V and J genes are TRBV7-9 and TRBJ2-1, with a tentative D call TRBD2 (5 bases). The CDR3 loop spans 14 amino acids. V lost 4 bases and J lost 0, with 7 bases in between. In germline, CDR1 is SEHNR, CDR2 FQNEAQ (reference sequence). DNA of the CDR3: TGTGCCAGCAGCTCGGGGAGCTCCTACAATGAGCAGTTCTTC. Translating it yields CASSSGSSYNEQFF.

The chain employs TRBV28 and TRBJ2-2, with no clear D. V was trimmed by 6 bases and J by 3 bases, leaving 2 bases between them. The germline gives CDR1 MDHEN, CDR2 SYDVKM. The CDR3 has 11 amino acids. The CDR3, as DNA: TGTGCCAGCAGGGACACCGGGGAGCTGTTTTTT. This codes for CASRDTGELFF.

This clone was detected once. The chain employs TRBV27 and TRBJ1-4; D gene ambiguous. This CDR3 has 17 amino acids. In germline, CDR1 is MNHEY, CDR2 SMNVEV (reference sequence). Trimming cost V 0 bases and J 4 bases, with 15 bases left between them. The CDR3, as DNA: TGTGCCAGCAGTTTATCCGGGTCCCCCGTGGGTAATGAAAAACTGTTTTTT. Translating gives CASSLSGSPVGNEKLFF.

This clone was detected a few times. The gene calls are TRBV7-3 and TRBJ2-3, with D uncertain. The CDR3 is 12 residues long. The V end was cut by 6 bases, the J end by 0 bases, with 4 bases between. CDR1 and CDR2 from the germline V gene are SGHTA and FQGTGA. In DNA, the CDR3 is TGTGCCAGCAGACCTAGCACAGATACGCAGTATTTT. Its protein product is CASRPSTDTQYF.

The chain couples TRBV6-1 to TRBJ1-4; 8 nucleotides align to TRBD1. The CDR3 has 15 residues. V shed 3 bases and J 8 bases; nucleotides not matched to a gene: 8. The germline V gene encodes CDR1 MNHNS and CDR2 SASEGT. This CDR3 is CASSDGQGGYEKLFF. The CDR3 DNA reads TGTGCCAGCAGTGACGGACAGGGAGGATACGAAAAACTGTTTTTT.

Only one count was recorded for this clone. This chain uses TRBV13 with TRBJ1-1; no clear D gene. Trimming removed 4 bases at V and 2 bases at J, with 11 bases between. Germline V CDR1 and CDR2: PRHDT, FYEKMQ (reference sequence). The CDR3 runs 14 residues. CDR3 bases: TGTGCCAGCAGCTCCTGGACGTTAAACACTGAAGCTTTCTTT. Protein: CASSSWTLNTEAFF.

J is TRBJ2-5 and V is TRBV11-2, with 8 bases lining up with TRBD2. The V gene's germline CDR1 is SGHAT and CDR2 FQNNGV. This CDR3 is built from 15 residues. With 5 bases clipped from V and 5 bases from J, the junction kept 10 bases outside the gene matches. The CDR3 here is CASSIPSGRPETQYF. The CDR3 nucleotides are TGTGCCAGCAGCATACCTAGCGGGCGTCCCGAGACCCAGTACTTC.

The count of this clone is one. The chain is built from TRBV7-9 and TRBJ1-2, with 10 nucleotides matching TRBD1. The V segment lost 5 bases and the J segment 8 bases; nucleotides outside the gene matches: 5. Germline lookup yields CDR1 SEHNR and CDR2 FQNEAQ (reference sequence). The CDR3 runs 13 residues. Here the CDR3 reads CASSLGTGDGYTF. The DNA of the CDR3 is TGTGCCAGCAGCCTCGGGACAGGGGACGGCTACACCTTC.

The V and J genes are TRBV27 and TRBJ2-7, with D possibly matching TRBD2 (6 bases). Trimming pared 11 bases from V and 2 bases from J, leaving 16 bases between. The CDR3 has 13 residues. CDR1 and CDR2 from the germline V gene are MNHEY and SMNVEV (reference sequence). The chain's CDR3 is CASSGGETYEQYF. The CDR3 nucleotides are TGTGCCTCTTCAGGAGGGGAGACCTACGAGCAGTACTTC.

The chain is built from TRBV7-9 and TRBJ2-5, with D hard to call. The CDR3 loop spans 14 amino acids. Germline V lookup: CDR1 SEHNR, CDR2 FQNEAQ (reference sequence). With 8 bases removed from V and 1 base from J, the gap between germline ends came to 14 bases. DNA of the CDR3: TGTGCCAGCTTAGTCTTGGGGTTCCAAGAGACCCAGTACTTC. This translates into CASLVLGFQETQYF.

There are a few counts of this clone. One junction end disagrees with the germline gene, perhaps due to a read error. The V and J genes are TRBV27 and TRBJ2-7, with D possibly matching TRBD1 (6 bases). Germline V gene data show CDR1 as MNHEY and CDR2 as SMNVEV (reference sequence). This CDR3 comprises 14 residues. The DNA for the CDR3 is TGTGCCAGCAGTTTATTTTTGGGGGCGAACTTTGTAGCCTTC. This translates into CASSLFLGANFVAF.

The gene calls are TRBV6-4 and TRBJ2-7; D may match TRBD1 or TRBD2 (5 bases each). Trimming removed 4 bases at V and 2 bases at J, with 9 bases between. The CDR3 runs 13 residues. Per germline, CDR1 MRHNA and CDR2 SNTAGT. Written as DNA, the CDR3 is TGTGCCAGCAGTGCGGGACCGACCTACGAGCAGTACTTC. It codes for CASSAGPTYEQYF.

V gene TRBV7-8 combines with J gene TRBJ2-5; 8 bases agree with TRBD2. Germline lookup yields CDR1 SGHVS and CDR2 FQNEAQ. V dropped 1 base and J dropped 5; count of bases not matched to a gene: 9. The CDR3 runs to 16 residues. The CDR3 loop is CASSLEVAGPMETQYF. CDR3 sequence (DNA): TGTGCCAGCAGCTTAGAGGTAGCGGGACCGATGGAGACCCAGTACTTC.

The V call is TRBV19, the J call TRBJ1-2, with 7 bases matching TRBD1. CDR1 and CDR2 (germline): LNHDA, SQIVND (reference sequence). V trimming: 3 bases; J trimming: 5 bases; junction bases outside the gene matches: 6. The CDR3 is 14 amino acids. The DNA for the CDR3 is TGTGCCAGTAGTATTGGGCCGACAGGGTATGGCTACACCTTC. Translating it yields CASSIGPTGYGYTF.

By sample share, this clone is large. The chain employs TRBV7-6 and TRBJ2-7; 7 bases are a match to TRBD2. The CDR3 sequence is 15 residues long. Trimming removed 5 bases from V and 1 base from J; junction bases left unmatched: 8. In germline, CDR1 is SGHVS, CDR2 FNYEAQ. The CDR3, as DNA: TGTGCCAGCAGCCCGGACGGGGGAGGGTCCTACGAGCAGTACTTC. It is translated as CASSPDGGGSYEQYF.

The chain couples TRBV6-6 to TRBJ1-2; D is undetermined. With 4 bases removed from V and 6 bases from J, the gap between germline ends came to 6 bases. Looked up from germline, CDR1 is MNHNY and CDR2 is SVGAGI (reference sequence). The CDR3 sequence is 11 residues long. DNA of the CDR3: TGTGCCAGCAGTTCCACGGATGGCTACACCTTC. This codes for CASSSTDGYTF.

The chain employs TRBV9 and TRBJ2-3, with 10 bases that match TRBD1. The CDR3 runs 15 residues. In germline, CDR1 is SGDLS, CDR2 YYNGEE. V lost 2 bases to trimming and J lost 5 bases; unmatched junction nucleotides: 5. The chain's CDR3 is CASSVSGQGRDTQYF. In nucleotides, the CDR3 is TGTGCCAGCAGCGTTTCGGGACAGGGGAGAGATACGCAGTATTTT.

The genes are TRBV7-6 and TRBJ2-7; D is perhaps TRBD1 (6 bases). Looked up from germline, CDR1 is SGHVS and CDR2 is FNYEAQ. The CDR3 extends over 13 amino acids. Trimming removed 4 bases at V and 4 bases at J, with 11 bases between. The CDR3, as DNA: TGTGCCAGCAGCTGGACAGAGAGGTACGAGCAGTACTTC. This sequence encodes CASSWTERYEQYF.

This clone was observed a handful of times. This likely traces to a read error, being one base from a far larger clone. The V gene is TRBV4-2, the J gene TRBJ1-1, with D unclear. The CDR3 spans 15 residues. Deletions cut 0 bases from V and 4 bases from J, with 12 bases between. CDR1 is LGHNA, CDR2 YNFKEQ, per germline. The CDR3 protein is CASSQDTYSLTEAFF. The CDR3 region has the DNA TGTGCCAGCAGCCAAGACACTTACAGCCTCACTGAAGCTTTCTTT.

For this clone: Other nucleotide sequences in the sample specify the same CDR3. The chain links TRBV27 to TRBJ2-2, with a tentative D call TRBD2 (6 bases). The V end was cut by 7 bases, the J end by 4 bases, with 13 bases between. The CDR3 sequence is 14 residues long. Germline V CDR1 and CDR2: MNHEY, SMNVEV (reference sequence). The CDR3 is CASMRGGITGELFF. The CDR3 DNA reads as TGTGCCAGCATGAGGGGAGGTATCACCGGGGAGCTGTTTTTT.

This clone is a singleton in its sample. Here the CDR3 reads CASSLISRAGRHTDTQYF. The CDR3 coding sequence is TGTGCCAGCAGCTTAATTTCTAGGGCCGGTAGGCACACAGATACGCAGTATTTT. This chain connects TRBV7-2 to TRBJ2-3; D gene unclear. The CDR3 length is 18 residues. Looked up from germline, CDR1 is SGHTA and CDR2 is FQGNSA. Trimming shortened V by 2 bases and J by 2 bases, and 20 bases separated the two germline ends.

This clone turned up a few times. The genes are TRBV4-1 and TRBJ1-3, with 7 bases lining up with TRBD1. Germline values: CDR1 MGHRA, CDR2 YSYEKL. Trimming at V came to 1 base and at J to 6 bases, leaving 6 bases not matched to a gene. The CDR3 totals 15 residues. CDR3 in amino acids: CASSQGAGGENTIYF. The CDR3 DNA reads as TGCGCCAGCAGCCAAGGCGCAGGGGGAGAAAACACCATATATTTT.

The rearrangement uses TRBV2 and TRBJ2-7; 9 nucleotides match TRBD1. Germline CDR1 and CDR2: SNHLY and FYNNEI. The V gene end was trimmed by 7 bases and the J gene end by 5 bases; junction bases not matched to a gene: 6. The CDR3 spans 13 residues. Written as DNA, the CDR3 is TGTGCCAGCATCCGGACAGGGGTCCACGAGCAGTACTTC. Its protein is CASIRTGVHEQYF.

The V and J genes are TRBV4-1 and TRBJ2-7, with 8 bases lining up with TRBD1. The germline gives CDR1 MGHRA, CDR2 YSYEKL. There are 14 residues in the CDR3. J lost 4 bases, V lost 5 bases, and 7 bases had no gene match. CDR3 amino acids: CASSETGGLYEQYF. The CDR3 DNA follows: TGCGCCAGCAGCGAAACAGGGGGACTTTACGAGCAGTACTTC.